Sequencing of this T cell receptor (beta chain) was carried out in a study of T cell responses to AZD1222 COVID-19 vaccine (dated by TCRdb to the early 2020s). Concerning the study at large: AZD1222 recipients whose second dose came at about 4 weeks and those whose second dose came at about 12 weeks were combined into one group, since spike-specific TCR depth and breadth did not differ between the two schedules. Trial participants were enrolled into age subgroups of 18-55, 56-69 and 70-plus years, which contained around 150, 28 and 57 TCR-sequenced participants, respectively. A total of more than 230 trial participants underwent TCR sequencing, of whom some 210 received two doses of AZD1222 and about 26 received two doses of the MenACWY control vaccine. Broad study findings and their caveats: Spike-specific TCR breadth and depth rose significantly after two AZD1222 doses compared with day 0 and with MenACWY recipients. The 56-69-year group was small, and its depth increase did not reach significance, likely because of low power. No day 14 peak-response samples were available, so repertoires were characterized only after the peak T cell response. Conclusions about previously exposed vaccinees are limited, since just a handful of AZD1222 recipients were seropositive for SARS-CoV-2 at baseline. Nearly half of unique spike-specific TCRs reportedly recognized epitopes outside regions mutated in the B.1.351 and B.1.1.7 variants. Most participants were white British and females outnumbered males, and the authors suggested that clonal diversity may have been underestimated. The vaccine-associated CD4 TCRs covered the entire spike protein, and the dominant responses fell in regions 160-218 and 743-854.

The CDR3 regions of human TCRbeta chains were analyzed by immunosequencing. The paper's data handling went like this. TCRs in the repertoires were compared against a reference library of SARS-CoV-2-specific TCRs that had been generated with the MIRA antigen-specificity platform. Breadth meant the fraction of unique TCRs that were SARS-CoV-2-associated, whereas depth meant the fraction of total T cells that were SARS-CoV-2-associated. Using the MIRA data, each spike-specific TCR was mapped to the spike region that the TCR reacts to and placed in a CD4 or CD8 class. Log10-transformed breadth and depth values were compared by one-way ANOVA with Sidak's multiple comparisons tests. The clones in this table, taken by TCRdb from immuneACCESS, are in-frame only. Not every clone is retained; where verified, under half of the shortfall comes from an unresolved V gene, and the cause of the rest is unknown. V, J and clone size derive from that table, while D and trimming were established from the DNA sequence. The sample profile shows some 110,000 clones; around nine tenths of them were found once. The ten largest account for approximately 9.6% of the sample.

Taken with the paper, the label for time point translates to: baseline before first vaccination. Vaccinee samples came from UK trials COV001 and COV002, including a single-blind randomized controlled phase 2/3 trial of AZD1222 (ChAdOx1 nCoV-19) in healthy adults. For TCRbeta chain sequencing, PBMC samples were collected from trial participants at day 0 and at day 28 after the second dose. V gives up 5 bases and J gives up 7 bases, and the segment between their germline ends measures 8 bases. Measured from the cysteine to the phenylalanine, the CDR3 is 12 residues long. Only the CDR3 DNA is retained, 36 bases long and in frame from the first base. A word on this clone: Its antigen remains undetermined. Base qualities were left out, and no much larger clone turns up one base away.

The sequences come from peripheral blood, collected on day 0 of AZD1222 vaccination. This receptor was taken from an adult in good health. The receptor chain draws on TRBV12-3 or TRBV12-4 and TRBJ2-2, with the D gene not clear enough to name. This receptor has the CDR3 CASSPPYGELFF. The DNA is TGTGCCAGCAGTCCTCCATACGGGGAGCTGTTTTTT.